A single sample gave rise to the 2 T cell receptor beta chains below, sequenced in a study of regulatory T cells in long-lasting Graves disease. Arm-PCR of CDR3 regions and iRepertoire HTBI primers were the basis on which TCR beta libraries were built. TCRdb called the multiplex PCR reads again in MiXCR, with one record for every CDR3 protein. Counted here are 300,000 to 450,000 distinct CDR3 sequences, roughly 16% occurring once; the ten biggest clones make up about a fifth. Documented time point: newly diagnosed GD, antithyroid drugs for less than 3 months. The TCR library used RNA extracted from PBMCs. Sequencing used peripheral blood mononuclear cells (PBMCs), obtained at new diagnosis, from a patient treated with antithyroid drugs. The source is a female donor with Graves disease.

This clonotype was seen many times. The chain combines TRBV5-5 with TRBJ1-2; 9 nucleotides line up with TRBD1. V trimming: 2 bases; J trimming: 4 bases; junction bases outside the gene matches: 6. The CDR3 has 15 amino acids. Germline loops: CDR1 SGHKS, CDR2 YYEKEE (reference sequence). The CDR3 sequence: CASSLNPGQGYGYTF. CDR3 in DNA: TGTGCCAGCAGCTTAAATCCGGGACAGGGCTATGGCTACACCTTC.

For this clonotype: A much larger clone differs from this one at a single base, so this may be a read error. This sequence joins TRBV28 and TRBJ2-1; D is undetermined. The germline V gene encodes CDR1 MDHEN and CDR2 SYDVKM. The V gene lost 11 bases and the J gene lost 0 bases, with 20 bases spanning the gap. The CDR3 consists of 16 residues. CDR3 residues: CAGTTVLQSSYNEQFF. CDR3 sequence (DNA): TGTGCCGGCACCACGGTCTTGCAGAGCTCCTACAATGAGCAGTTCTTC.